Below, 30 T cell receptor beta chains from the same sample are listed, as sequenced in a study of long-term antiretroviral therapy in people with HIV. The libraries were made with immunoSEQ v3.0 at survey level. Generated by immunoSEQ multiplex PCR, the TCRdb table keeps only in-frame clones and is missing some. The data hold around 21,000 clones, with under 90% observed a single time. This material consisted of unsorted PBMCs, taken 0.1 years before starting antiretroviral therapy. These receptors all come from a middle-aged man with HIV.

The chain links TRBV4-2 to TRBJ2-7; no firm D call. From germline, CDR1 is LGHNA and CDR2 YNFKEQ. V lost 4 bases and J lost 5, with 9 bases in between. The CDR3 contains 12 residues. DNA for the CDR3: TGTGCCAGCAGCCCGGGTAACGACGAGCAGTACTTC. It translates to CASSPGNDEQYF.

The chain is built from TRBV28 and TRBJ1-5, with D tentatively TRBD1 (6 bases). V lost 6 bases to trimming and J lost 11 bases, with 17 bases between them. Germline V gives CDR1 MDHEN, CDR2 SYDVKM. The CDR3 extends over 13 amino acids. The CDR3 sequence is CASRTGLRVAQHF. The DNA of the CDR3 is TGTGCCAGCAGAACAGGGCTCCGCGTGGCCCAGCATTTT.

The rearrangement links TRBV27 to TRBJ2-7, with D possibly called TRBD1 or TRBD2 (5 bases each). V dropped 5 bases and J dropped 6 bases, with 14 bases sitting between them. CDR1 and CDR2 (germline): MNHEY, SMNVEV (reference sequence). The CDR3 consists of 13 residues. CDR3 sequence reads: CASSAGTKGEQYF. In nucleotides, the CDR3 is TGTGCCAGCAGTGCCGGGACCAAGGGCGAGCAGTACTTC.

The gene calls are TRBV28 and TRBJ2-7; D is perhaps TRBD1 (7 bases). The CDR3 has 16 residues. The V end lost 10 bases, the J end lost 3 bases, and 25 bases lay between the germline ends. Germline CDR1 is MDHEN and CDR2 is SYDVKM. CDR3: CATSDPTGEVGYEQYF. The CDR3 DNA reads TGTGCCACCTCCGACCCAACAGGGGAGGTTGGCTACGAGCAGTACTTC. Full variable domain (missing parts from reference TRBV28 and TRBJ2-7): DVKVTQSSRYLVKRTGEKVFLECVQDMDHENMFWYRQDPGLGLRLIYFSYDVKMKEKGDIPEGYSVSREKKERFSLILESASTNQTSMYLCATSDPTGEVGYEQYFGPGTRLTVT.

CDR3 bases: TGTGCCAGCAGTCCACGAGGTTCAACAACTAATGAAAAACTGTTTTTT. Its translation: CASSPRGSTTNEKLFF. The chain combines TRBV25-1 with TRBJ1-4, with unresolved D. Germline CDR1 reads MGHDK; CDR2 reads SYGVNS. The length of the CDR3 is 16 residues. V was shortened by 5 bases and J by 0 bases, with 13 bases between the two germline ends.

The CDR3 DNA sequence: TGTGCCAGCAGTGAAAGACCAACTAGCACAGATACGCAGTATTTT. This gives the protein CASSERPTSTDTQYF. The rearrangement links TRBV6-4 to TRBJ2-3; D remains unclear. Germline V gene lookup returns CDR1 MRHNA and CDR2 SNTAGT. Between the trimmed V and J ends, which lost 3 bases and 0 bases, there was a span of 10 bases. This CDR3 contains 15 residues.

J is TRBJ1-1 and V is TRBV30; 8 positions agree with TRBD1. Germline V gene sequence: CDR1 GTSNPN, CDR2 SVGIG (reference sequence). With 1 base clipped from V and 6 bases from J, the junction kept 4 bases outside the gene matches. The CDR3 is 13 residues long. CDR3 sequence reads: CAWSARTGSEAFF. In nucleotides, the CDR3 is TGTGCCTGGAGTGCCCGGACAGGGTCTGAAGCTTTCTTT.

The chain couples TRBV15 to TRBJ2-2, with D possibly matching TRBD1 (5 bases). CDR3 length: 14 residues. Deletions cut 3 bases from V and 6 bases from J, with 11 bases between. Per germline, CDR1 LNHNV and CDR2 YYDKDF (reference sequence). CDR3 amino acids: CATSSTQEPGELFF. The CDR3 DNA reads TGTGCCACCAGCAGCACACAGGAGCCCGGGGAGCTGTTTTTT.

The chain has TRBV5-5 and TRBJ1-1; D possibly corresponds to TRBD1 (5 bases). Germline-derived CDR1 and CDR2 are SGHKS and YYEKEE (reference sequence). The V end lost 5 bases, the J end lost 4 bases, and 9 bases lay between the germline ends. The CDR3 is 12 residues long. The CDR3 loop reads CASSLGVTEAFF. CDR3 DNA sequence: TGTGCCAGCAGTTTAGGGGTCACTGAAGCTTTCTTT.

The chain recombines TRBV25-1 with TRBJ2-5; D tentatively reads TRBD1 or TRBD2 (6 bases each). In germline, CDR1 is MGHDK, CDR2 SYGVNS. V was clipped by 3 bases and J by 5 bases, with 10 bases between them. The CDR3 is made up of 13 amino acids. This CDR3 is CASSDQGRETQYF. Written as DNA, the CDR3 is TGTGCCAGCAGTGACCAGGGGAGGGAGACCCAGTACTTC.

The gene calls are TRBV5-4 and TRBJ2-6; 10 positions agree with TRBD2. The V segment lost 1 base and the J segment 3 bases; nucleotides outside the gene matches: 7. The CDR3 has 18 residues. From germline, CDR1 is SGHNT and CDR2 YYREEE (reference sequence). The CDR3 DNA follows: TGTGCCAGCAGCTTGCTCACTAGCGGGGCCGTTGGGGCCAACGTCCTGACTTTC. Translated: CASSLLTSGAVGANVLTF.

This rearrangement joins TRBV19 to TRBJ1-6, with D tentatively TRBD1 (5 bases). CDR1 is LNHDA and CDR2 is SQIVND in the germline V gene (reference sequence). Deletions cut 3 bases from V and 11 bases from J, with 11 bases between. The length of the CDR3 is 13 residues. The CDR3 reads CASSMDTGPPLHF. Written as DNA, the CDR3 is TGTGCCAGTAGTATGGACACCGGGCCACCCCTCCACTTT.

This chain joins TRBV6-6 and TRBJ1-5, with D hard to call. Germline CDR1 is MNHNY and CDR2 is SVGAGI (reference sequence). V lost 2 bases to trimming and J lost 9 bases, with 11 bases between them. This CDR3 has 13 residues. The CDR3 nucleotides read TGTGCCAGCAGTTACGACGGAGGACCGCCCCAGCATTTT. Translating it yields CASSYDGGPPQHF.

This clone is large. Different DNA sequences within this sample yield the same CDR3. The V call is TRBV7-6, the J call TRBJ2-7; D gene ambiguous. The V and J ends lost 5 bases and 3 bases respectively, with 11 bases between them. CDR3 length: 13 residues. Looked up from germline, CDR1 is SGHVS and CDR2 is FNYEAQ. CDR3 sequence reads: CASSPGPNYEQYF. The CDR3 nucleotides read TGTGCCAGCAGCCCCGGTCCCAACTACGAGCAGTACTTC. Combining the CDR3 with reference TRBV7-6 and TRBJ2-7 gives the whole variable domain GAGVSQSPRYKVTKRGQDVALRCDPISGHVSLYWYRQALGQGPEFLTYFNYEAQQDKSGLPNDRFSAERPEGSISTLTIQRTEQRDSAMYRCASSPGPNYEQYFGPGTRLTVT.

The chain has TRBV7-2 and TRBJ2-2, with 14 bases that match TRBD2. This CDR3 region has 19 residues. J was trimmed by 1 base and V by 0 bases; bases with no gene match: 4. CDR1 is SGHTA, CDR2 FQGNSA, per germline. CDR3 loop: CASSLARTSGGRNTGELFF. CDR3 sequence (DNA): TGTGCCAGCAGCTTAGCCCGGACTAGCGGGGGGAGGAACACCGGGGAGCTGTTTTTT.

The chain joins TRBV6-5 to TRBJ1-5; TRBD1 might be the D (6 bases). The CDR3 consists of 14 residues. Germline loops: CDR1 MNHEY, CDR2 SVGAGI. Between the trimmed V and J ends, which lost 2 bases and 5 bases, there was a span of 10 bases. The CDR3 protein is CASSYGGGDQPQHF. The DNA of the CDR3 is TGTGCCAGCAGTTACGGAGGGGGTGATCAGCCCCAGCATTTT.

The V gene is TRBV28, the J gene TRBJ2-7; 7 bases map to TRBD1. Germline V gene data show CDR1 as MDHEN and CDR2 as SYDVKM. The V gene end was trimmed by 6 bases and the J gene end by 1 base; junction bases not matched to a gene: 9. This CDR3 comprises 15 residues. CDR3 DNA: TGTGCCAGCAGCCCTAACAGGGGTGGGTCCTACGAGCAGTACTTC. Its translation: CASSPNRGGSYEQYF.

The chain uses TRBV2 and TRBJ1-1; the D is unclear. This CDR3 region has 12 residues. The V end lost 8 bases, the J end lost 1 base, and 8 bases lay between the germline ends. Germline V gene lookup returns CDR1 SNHLY and CDR2 FYNNEI. CDR3 nucleotide sequence: TGTGCCAGCGCTCCGGGGAACACTGAAGCTTTCTTT. Its translation: CASAPGNTEAFF.

The chain carries TRBV5-1 and TRBJ2-1; D is uncertain. Germline V gene lookup returns CDR1 SGHRS and CDR2 YFSETQ. V lost 0 bases and J lost 8, with 12 bases in between. This CDR3 has 14 amino acids. The CDR3 region has the DNA TGCGCCAGCAGCTTGGTTTTCTCACCGGATGAGCAGTTCTTC. Protein product: CASSLVFSPDEQFF.

The rearrangement uses TRBV7-2 and TRBJ1-3; maybe TRBD1 (5 bases). Germline V gene sequence: CDR1 SGHTA, CDR2 FQGNSA. The CDR3 sequence is 15 residues long. Trimming shortened V by 4 bases and J by 3 bases, and 13 bases separated the two germline ends. The CDR3 region is CASSSAGGSGNTIYF. The DNA for the CDR3 is TGTGCCAGCAGCTCCGCGGGGGGAAGTGGAAACACCATATATTTT.

This chain connects TRBV7-3 to TRBJ2-3; 13 nucleotides match TRBD2. The CDR3 has 15 residues. Germline V gives CDR1 SGHTA, CDR2 FQGTGA. V dropped 5 bases and J dropped 9; count of bases not matched to a gene: 8. In DNA, the CDR3 is TGTGCCAGCAGCCCCACCCCGGGACTAGCGGGGACGCAGTATTTT. It codes for CASSPTPGLAGTQYF.

The chain has TRBV11-2 and TRBJ2-5, with TRBD1 matching 9 bases. Germline V gene sequence: CDR1 SGHAT, CDR2 FQNNGV. This CDR3 comprises 16 residues. Losses at the gene ends were 5 bases for V and 4 bases for J; bases not matched to a gene: 11. The CDR3, as DNA: TGTGCCAGCAGCGAACGGACAGGGGTGGACGCAGAGACCCAGTACTTC. It translates to CASSERTGVDAETQYF.

A few counts support this clone. CDR3: CASSVGGTPPLHF. The CDR3 DNA sequence: TGTGCCAGCAGCGTAGGGGGGACACCACCCCTCCACTTT. The chain carries TRBV9 and TRBJ1-6; weak D call: TRBD1 (6 bases). Per the germline V gene, CDR1 is SGDLS and CDR2 is YYNGEE. The CDR3 totals 13 residues. The V and J ends lost 0 bases and 11 bases respectively, with 9 bases between them.

In its sample, this clone was seen once. This chain connects TRBV2 to TRBJ1-4; weak D call: TRBD1 (5 bases). The CDR3 extends over 15 amino acids. Between the trimmed V and J ends, which lost 6 bases and 4 bases, there was a span of 15 bases. The V gene's germline CDR1 is SNHLY and CDR2 FYNNEI. In DNA form, the CDR3 reads TGTGCCAGCAGCGCCTGGGGGTCACTTAATGAAAAACTGTTTTTT. Translating gives CASSAWGSLNEKLFF.

This chain joins TRBV19 and TRBJ2-5; D is perhaps TRBD2 (6 bases). Germline V CDR1 and CDR2: LNHDA, SQIVND (reference sequence). V lost 5 bases and J lost 4, with 8 bases in between. The CDR3 sequence is 12 residues long. The CDR3 DNA sequence: TGTGCCAGTAGTCGGGGGAGAGAGACCCAGTACTTC. Protein sequence: CASSRGRETQYF.

The rearrangement uses TRBV7-6 and TRBJ2-6; D unclear. The CDR3 totals 17 residues. Germline CDR1 and CDR2: SGHVS and FNYEAQ. The V end was cut by 5 bases, the J end by 0 bases, with 14 bases between. The CDR3 region is CASSLWEASSGANVLTF. CDR3 DNA sequence: TGTGCCAGCAGCCTGTGGGAAGCAAGCTCTGGGGCCAACGTCCTGACTTTC. The full variable domain, with the rest looked up from reference TRBV7-6 and TRBJ2-6, is GAGVSQSPRYKVTKRGQDVALRCDPISGHVSLYWYRQALGQGPEFLTYFNYEAQQDKSGLPNDRFSAERPEGSISTLTIQRTEQRDSAMYRCASSLWEASSGANVLTFGAGSRLTVL.

V usage is TRBV9 and J usage is TRBJ1-2; D is undetermined. This CDR3 has 13 amino acids. V dropped 2 bases and J dropped 3 bases, with 8 bases sitting between them. CDR1 is SGDLS, CDR2 YYNGEE, per germline. The CDR3 reads CASSVSGYYGYTF. In DNA form, the CDR3 reads TGTGCCAGCAGCGTCTCAGGTTACTATGGCTACACCTTC.

The DNA for the CDR3 is TGTGCCTGGAGGACGGGACTAGAGAGCACAGATACGCAGTATTTT. The encoded protein is CAWRTGLESTDTQYF. This chain uses TRBV30 with TRBJ2-3; TRBD2 aligns across 8 bases. The ends lost 3 bases at V and 0 bases at J; junction bases unmatched: 5. The CDR3 extends over 15 amino acids. Germline-derived CDR1 and CDR2 are GTSNPN and SVGIG (reference sequence).

The chain is built from TRBV18 and TRBJ1-5; D gene uncertain. Germline lookup yields CDR1 KGHSH and CDR2 LQKENI. V shed 5 bases and J shed 4 bases, with 9 bases lying between them. This CDR3 is built from 13 residues. Here the CDR3 reads CASSGQDNQPQHF. The CDR3 bases are TGTGCCAGCTCAGGGCAGGATAATCAGCCCCAGCATTTT. The full variable domain, completed using reference TRBV18 and TRBJ1-5, is NAGVMQNPRHLVRRRGQEARLRCSPMKGHSHVYWYRQLPEEGLKFMVYLQKENIIDESGMPKERFSAEFPKEGPSILRIQQVVRGDSAAYFCASSGQDNQPQHFGDGTRLSIL.

The chain links TRBV7-9 to TRBJ2-2; unclear D gene. Germline V gives CDR1 SEHNR, CDR2 FQNEAQ (reference sequence). Trimming stripped 5 bases from V and 6 bases from J, with 13 bases between. The CDR3 totals 14 residues. The CDR3 nucleotides read TGTGCCAGCAGCAATAGCAGAAGGGCCGGGGAGCTGTTTTTT. Residues: CASSNSRRAGELFF.